These T cell receptor beta chains were read from a single sample in a study of shared T cell receptors in the human thymus. The repertoire was sequenced with immunoSEQ multiplex PCR; TCRdb's copy has only in-frame clones and lacks some. The sample lists about 500,000 clones, 75% to 85% occurring once. These data were likewise used in another study, on human thymus T cells.

The specimen sequenced was thymocytes. All receptors derive from a boy less than two years old with a congenital heart defect. The CDR3 runs from the conserved cysteine through the conserved F or W. D genes are given only for firm matches. Expanded clones get a size class; other rows say once, few or many, or leave the size out.

V gene: TRBV6-5; clone size: -; CDR3 length: 14; D gene: TRBD2; J gene: TRBJ2-3; CDR3 protein: CASSSRRAGARPYF; CDR3 DNA: TGTGCCAGCAGTTCCCGGAGAGCGGGAGCTCGTCCGTATTTT
V gene: TRBV29-1; clone size: -; CDR3 length: 11; D gene: -; J gene: TRBJ2-3; CDR3 protein: CSVGGPRTQYF; CDR3 DNA: TGCAGCGTTGGGGGCCCCCGTACGCAGTATTTT
V gene: TRBV28; clone size: -; CDR3 length: 17; D gene: TRBD2; J gene: TRBJ2-1; CDR3 protein: CASSLRAGGSGRNEQFF; CDR3 DNA: TGTGCCAGCAGTTTAAGAGCGGGAGGCAGTGGGAGAAATGAGCAGTTCTTC
V gene: TRBV29-1; clone size: -; CDR3 length: 15; D gene: TRBD2; J gene: TRBJ2-2; CDR3 protein: CSVGTSGSPTGELFF; CDR3 DNA: TGCAGCGTAGGGACTAGCGGGAGCCCCACCGGGGAGCTGTTTTTT
V gene: TRBV4-2; clone size: -; CDR3 length: 17; D gene: TRBD2; J gene: TRBJ2-2; CDR3 protein: CASSQIWRETSTGELFF; CDR3 DNA: TGTGCCAGCAGCCAAATTTGGCGGGAGACCTCCACCGGGGAGCTGTTTTTT
V gene: TRBV29-1; clone size: once; CDR3 length: 14; D gene: TRBD2; J gene: TRBJ2-1; CDR3 protein: CSVGRLAGDNEQFF; CDR3 DNA: TGCAGCGTTGGGCGACTAGCGGGAGACAATGAGCAGTTCTTC
V gene: TRBV5-4; clone size: -; CDR3 length: 16; D gene: TRBD2; J gene: TRBJ2-5; CDR3 protein: CASSLGTSGSQETQYF; CDR3 DNA: TGTGCCAGCAGCTTGGGGACTAGCGGTTCCCAAGAGACCCAGTACTTC
V gene: TRBV19; clone size: few; CDR3 length: 14; D gene: TRBD2; J gene: TRBJ2-7; CDR3 protein: CASRSLAGEGEQYF; CDR3 DNA: TGTGCCAGTAGGTCACTAGCGGGAGAGGGCGAGCAGTACTTC
V gene: TRBV4-3; clone size: -; CDR3 length: 17; D gene: TRBD2; J gene: TRBJ2-2; CDR3 protein: CASSQELAGGATGELFF; CDR3 DNA: TGCGCCAGCAGCCAGGAACTAGCGGGGGGGGCCACCGGGGAGCTGTTTTTT
V gene: TRBV28; clone size: -; CDR3 length: 14; D gene: TRBD1; J gene: TRBJ2-7; CDR3 protein: CASSPGQGTDEQYF; CDR3 DNA: TGTGCCAGCAGTCCGGGACAGGGAACTGACGAGCAGTACTTC
V gene: TRBV30; clone size: -; CDR3 length: 12; D gene: TRBD1; J gene: TRBJ1-2; CDR3 protein: CAWPGQGGGYTF; CDR3 DNA: TGTGCCTGGCCGGGACAGGGAGGTGGCTACACCTTC
V gene: TRBV10-2; clone size: few; CDR3 length: 13; D gene: -; J gene: TRBJ1-1; CDR3 protein: CASSEGQNTEAFF; CDR3 DNA: TGCGCCAGCAGTGAGGGACAGAACACTGAAGCTTTCTTT
V gene: TRBV2; clone size: -; CDR3 length: 14; D gene: -; J gene: TRBJ2-7; CDR3 protein: CASSPRRGSYEQYF; CDR3 DNA: TGTGCCAGCAGCCCCCGGCGCGGCTCCTACGAGCAGTACTTC
V gene: TRBV28; clone size: once; CDR3 length: 16; D gene: -; J gene: TRBJ1-5; CDR3 protein: CASSPPEVPSNQPQHF; CDR3 DNA: TGTGCCAGCAGTCCACCAGAAGTTCCTAGCAATCAGCCCCAGCATTTT
V gene: TRBV5-1; clone size: -; CDR3 length: 15; D gene: TRBD2; J gene: TRBJ2-1; CDR3 protein: CASTALAGEANEQFF; CDR3 DNA: TGCGCCAGCACCGCACTAGCGGGAGAAGCTAATGAGCAGTTCTTC
V gene: TRBV28; clone size: few; CDR3 length: 18; D gene: TRBD1; J gene: TRBJ2-7; CDR3 protein: CASSQNSRTGDRSYEQYF; CDR3 DNA: TGTGCCAGCAGTCAAAACTCCCGGACAGGGGATCGGTCCTACGAGCAGTACTTC
V gene: TRBV19; clone size: -; CDR3 length: 13; D gene: -; J gene: TRBJ2-7; CDR3 protein: CASSQTDGYEQYF; CDR3 DNA: TGTGCCAGTAGCCAGACAGACGGCTACGAGCAGTACTTC
V gene: TRBV4-2; clone size: -; CDR3 length: 16; D gene: TRBD1; J gene: TRBJ1-1; CDR3 protein: CASSQPRTGSRAEAFF; CDR3 DNA: TGTGCCAGCAGCCAACCTCGGACAGGGTCTAGGGCTGAAGCTTTCTTT
V gene: TRBV19; clone size: -; CDR3 length: 16; D gene: -; J gene: TRBJ2-2; CDR3 protein: CASSIAGGGPTGELFF; CDR3 DNA: TGTGCCAGTAGTATAGCCGGGGGAGGACCCACCGGGGAGCTGTTTTTT
V gene: TRBV6-1; clone size: -; CDR3 length: 15; D gene: TRBD2; J gene: TRBJ2-7; CDR3 protein: CASSEALLAVYEQYF; CDR3 DNA: TGTGCCAGCAGTGAAGCGCTACTAGCGGTCTACGAGCAGTACTTC
V gene: TRBV28; clone size: few; CDR3 length: 16; D gene: -; J gene: TRBJ1-3; CDR3 protein: CASSPPGRGAGNTIYF; CDR3 DNA: TGTGCCAGCAGTCCCCCTGGGCGCGGGGCTGGAAACACCATATATTTT
V gene: TRBV4-1; clone size: -; CDR3 length: 15; D gene: -; J gene: TRBJ2-5; CDR3 protein: CASSQEFWGSETQYF; CDR3 DNA: TGCGCCAGCAGCCAAGAGTTCTGGGGCTCGGAGACCCAGTACTTC
V gene: TRBV7-9; clone size: -; CDR3 length: 16; D gene: TRBD1; J gene: TRBJ1-4; CDR3 protein: CASSQGGGLTNEKLFF; CDR3 DNA: TGTGCCAGCAGCCAAGGAGGGGGCCTTACTAATGAAAAACTGTTTTTT
V gene: TRBV2; clone size: once; CDR3 length: 14; D gene: -; J gene: TRBJ1-3; CDR3 protein: CASTPGGQRNTIYF; CDR3 DNA: TGTGCCAGCACCCCCGGAGGGCAGAGGAACACCATATATTTT
V gene: TRBV14; clone size: once; CDR3 length: 14; D gene: TRBD1; J gene: TRBJ1-2; CDR3 protein: CASSPSGGSYGYTF; CDR3 DNA: TGTGCCAGCAGCCCCTCAGGGGGAAGCTATGGCTACACCTTC
V gene: TRBV6-1; clone size: -; CDR3 length: 13; D gene: -; J gene: TRBJ2-1; CDR3 protein: CASGASTYNEQFF; CDR3 DNA: TGTGCCAGCGGAGCTAGCACATACAATGAGCAGTTCTTC
V gene: TRBV20-1; clone size: -; CDR3 length: 8; D gene: TRBD2; J gene: TRBJ2-1; CDR3 protein: CRAGGYFF; CDR3 DNA: TGCAGAGCGGGAGGATACTTCTTC
V gene: TRBV12-5; clone size: -; CDR3 length: 14; D gene: TRBD1; J gene: TRBJ2-7; CDR3 protein: CASAPGDSDYEQYF; CDR3 DNA: TGTGCTAGTGCCCCCGGGGACAGTGACTACGAGCAGTACTTC
V gene: TRBV7-9; clone size: -; CDR3 length: 12; D gene: -; J gene: TRBJ2-2; CDR3 protein: CASSSYTGELFF; CDR3 DNA: TGTGCCAGCAGCTCGTACACCGGGGAGCTGTTTTTT
V gene: TRBV27; clone size: few; CDR3 length: 17; D gene: TRBD2; J gene: TRBJ2-1; CDR3 protein: CASSLRGRREGPREQFF; CDR3 DNA: TGTGCCAGCAGCCTAAGAGGGAGGCGGGAGGGCCCGCGGGAGCAGTTCTTC
V gene: TRBV30; clone size: -; CDR3 length: 15; D gene: -; J gene: TRBJ1-3; CDR3 protein: CAWTAGGASGNTIYF; CDR3 DNA: TGTGCCTGGACTGCCGGGGGGGCGTCTGGAAACACCATATATTTT
V gene: TRBV5-6; clone size: once; CDR3 length: 16; D gene: TRBD2; J gene: TRBJ2-3; CDR3 protein: CASSLLLAGCTDTQYF; CDR3 DNA: TGTGCCAGCAGCTTGCTACTAGCGGGGTGCACAGATACGCAGTATTTT
V gene: TRBV21-1; clone size: -; CDR3 length: 14; D gene: -; J gene: TRBJ2-7; CDR3 protein: CASSRLAVHYEQYF; CDR3 DNA: TGTGCCAGCAGCCGACTAGCGGTCCACTACGAGCAGTACTTC
V gene: TRBV19; clone size: few; CDR3 length: 16; D gene: TRBD1; J gene: TRBJ1-4; CDR3 protein: CASSTRRQGSREKLFF; CDR3 DNA: TGTGCCAGTAGTACGCGCCGACAGGGCTCTAGGGAAAAACTGTTTTTT
V gene: TRBV28; clone size: -; CDR3 length: 14; D gene: -; J gene: TRBJ2-7; CDR3 protein: CASSLLGQRYEQYF; CDR3 DNA: TGTGCCAGCAGTTTATTAGGACAGCGGTACGAGCAGTACTTC
V gene: TRBV13; clone size: once; CDR3 length: 15; D gene: -; J gene: TRBJ2-3; CDR3 protein: CASSIAGEFTDTQYF; CDR3 DNA: TGTGCCAGCAGCATAGCAGGGGAGTTCACAGATACGCAGTATTTT
V gene: TRBV27; clone size: once; CDR3 length: 15; D gene: TRBD2; J gene: TRBJ2-3; CDR3 protein: CASSRAGVGTDTQYF; CDR3 DNA: TGTGCCAGCAGTCGAGCGGGAGTCGGCACAGATACGCAGTATTTT
V gene: TRBV11-2; clone size: -; CDR3 length: 16; D gene: -; J gene: TRBJ1-1; CDR3 protein: CASSLAGHGRGTEAFF; CDR3 DNA: TGTGCCAGCAGCTTAGCCGGACATGGAAGAGGCACTGAAGCTTTCTTT
V gene: TRBV7-9; clone size: -; CDR3 length: 14; D gene: -; J gene: TRBJ2-5; CDR3 protein: CASSLTEYQETQYF; CDR3 DNA: TGTGCCAGCAGCTTGACGGAGTACCAAGAGACCCAGTACTTC
V gene: TRBV15; clone size: -; CDR3 length: 16; D gene: -; J gene: TRBJ1-5; CDR3 protein: CATSREGRGRNQPQHF; CDR3 DNA: TGTGCCACCAGCAGAGAGGGCAGGGGACGCAATCAGCCCCAGCATTTT
V gene: TRBV9; clone size: -; CDR3 length: 19; D gene: TRBD1; J gene: TRBJ2-1; CDR3 protein: CASSVEVATGGVRYNEQFF; CDR3 DNA: TGTGCCAGCAGCGTCGAAGTCGCAACAGGGGGCGTCCGATACAATGAGCAGTTCTTC
V gene: TRBV28; clone size: -; CDR3 length: 18; D gene: TRBD2; J gene: TRBJ2-7; CDR3 protein: CASSSLPIKRESPYEQYF; CDR3 DNA: TGTGCCAGCAGTTCCCTCCCTATCAAGCGGGAGTCCCCTTACGAGCAGTACTTC
V gene: TRBV6-1; clone size: -; CDR3 length: 12; D gene: -; J gene: TRBJ2-7; CDR3 protein: CASSDPQGEQYF; CDR3 DNA: TGTGCCAGCAGCGACCCTCAGGGCGAGCAGTACTTC
V gene: TRBV9; clone size: -; CDR3 length: 20; D gene: TRBD2; J gene: TRBJ2-1; CDR3 protein: CASSVVSGTSGESSYNEQFF; CDR3 DNA: TGTGCCAGCAGCGTAGTCTCCGGGACTAGCGGGGAGAGCTCCTACAATGAGCAGTTCTTC
V gene: TRBV5-1; clone size: -; CDR3 length: 18; D gene: TRBD2; J gene: TRBJ2-3; CDR3 protein: CASSSWGLAAVTTDTQYF; CDR3 DNA: TGCGCCAGCAGCTCGTGGGGTCTAGCGGCCGTGACAACAGATACGCAGTATTTT
V gene: TRBV25-1; clone size: -; CDR3 length: 16; D gene: -; J gene: TRBJ2-1; CDR3 protein: CASSPLGGRPYNEQFF; CDR3 DNA: TGTGCCAGCAGTCCCCTGGGGGGACGTCCGTACAATGAGCAGTTCTTC
V gene: TRBV10-3; clone size: -; CDR3 length: 15; D gene: TRBD1; J gene: TRBJ2-5; CDR3 protein: CAISESGTAQETQYF; CDR3 DNA: TGTGCCATCAGTGAATCGGGGACAGCCCAAGAGACCCAGTACTTC
V gene: TRBV5-4; clone size: once; CDR3 length: 13; D gene: TRBD1; J gene: TRBJ1-1; CDR3 protein: CASSFSGQVEAFF; CDR3 DNA: TGTGCCAGCAGCTTTTCGGGACAGGTTGAAGCTTTCTTT